The clone carrying this T cell receptor beta chain is categorized as medium-sized (0.01 to 0.1%). The antigen is unknown. Data came from immunoSEQ multiplex PCR; TCRdb stores just in-frame clones and leaves some out. The sample lists around 19,000 clones; about 92% were seen once. This record comes from a study of lymphopenia after photon versus proton radiotherapy. Whole-study results and caveats: After the lymphocyte nadir, photon-treated repertoires showed oligoclonal expansion, especially of CD8+ Temra cells.

CDR3 size: 12 residues. Germline CDR1 and CDR2: SGHDN and FVKESK. Trimming took 1 base from V and 2 from J, leaving 3 bases between them. The sample consisted of peripheral blood, taken from a patient treated with photon-based radiotherapy. V gene TRBV14 combines with J gene TRBJ2-7, with D uncertain. This TCR came from a woman between 35 and 50 years old with cholangiocarcinoma. CDR3 residues: CASSQVAYEQYF. The CDR3 DNA sequence: TGTGCCAGCAGCCAAGTCGCCTACGAGCAGTACTTC.